This T cell receptor (beta chain) came from a study of CXCR3-negative and CXCR3-positive naive CD8 T cells. Germline CDR1 is DFQATT and CDR2 is SNEGSKA (reference sequence). The CDR3 extends over 14 amino acids. A remark on this clonotype: Its specificity is unknown.

The libraries of TRB cDNA were prepared using 5' RACE with UMI labels. Following a re-call of the 5' RACE reads, TCRdb has one entry per CDR3 protein and lacks DNA. The repertoire table contains tens of thousands of distinct CDR3 sequences. Notes on the study in general: Unlike memory cells, which differed, naive CXCR3-negative and CXCR3-positive cells had similar TRBV-TRBJ usage. Surface CD5 looked about the same in the naive subsets, so the authors worked out TCR strength from TRB CDR3 properties. Fresh PBMCs served for most assays, and CXCR3 expression fell partially after cryopreservation.

The receptor comes from a human donor in good health. Some clones in this sample may be carry-over from other donors' samples. V is TRBV20-1 and J is TRBJ2-7; TCRdb's D call of TRBD2 is untestable without DNA. Sequenced material: memory CD8+ T cells from blood. CDR3 in amino acids: CSAREAGWAYEQYF.